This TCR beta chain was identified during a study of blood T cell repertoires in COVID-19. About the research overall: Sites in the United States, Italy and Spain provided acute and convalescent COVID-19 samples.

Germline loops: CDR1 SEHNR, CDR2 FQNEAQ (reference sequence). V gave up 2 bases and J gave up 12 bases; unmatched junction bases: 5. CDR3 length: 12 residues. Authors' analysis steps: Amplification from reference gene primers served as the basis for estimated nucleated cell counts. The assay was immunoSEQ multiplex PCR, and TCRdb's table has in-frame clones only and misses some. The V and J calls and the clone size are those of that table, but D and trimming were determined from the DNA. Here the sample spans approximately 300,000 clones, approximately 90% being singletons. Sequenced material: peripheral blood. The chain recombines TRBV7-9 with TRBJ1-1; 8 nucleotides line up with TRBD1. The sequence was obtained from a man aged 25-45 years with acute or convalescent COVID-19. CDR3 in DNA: TGTGCCAGCAGCTTAAGGACAGGGAAAACTTTCTTT. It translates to CASSLRTGKTFF.